This TCR beta chain came from a study of somatic mutations in cytotoxic T cells in rheumatoid arthritis. Study background: In some cases, T-cell populations stained with V beta antibodies were flow-sorted at nearly 100% purity, and these included V beta1+ cells sequenced for TCRB.

CDR1 is SGHVS and CDR2 is FNYEAQ in the germline V gene. The J segment lost 5 bases and the V segment lost 0 bases, leaving 8 bases of the junction unmatched. The CDR3 consists of 17 residues. Assay: immunoSEQ multiplex PCR; the TCRdb copy retains only in-frame clones and omits some. The data contain 16,000 or so clones, roughly 73% of them singletons. Worth noting for this clone: What it binds is unknown.

Overall study findings and caveats: Within 8 of 65 patients, the single biggest CD8+ clone made up more than 20% of CD8+ cells.

This sequence joins TRBV7-6 and TRBJ2-5; 11 bases match TRBD2. Material for sequencing was CD8+ T cells sorted from blood. The clonotype comes from an adult with rheumatoid arthritis. This CDR3 reads CASSLASGSGRAETQYF. CDR3 coding DNA: TGTGCCAGCAGCTTAGCCTCGGGTAGCGGGAGGGCTGAGACCCAGTACTTC.